The entry below gives a single T cell receptor beta chain sequence along with its context. Its antigen remains unidentified. These data come from a study of OX40 agonist ivuxolimab in advanced cancers. Looking at the study overall: Three patients, one with hepatocellular carcinoma and two with cutaneous melanoma, responded partially. Points from the study as a whole: By week 6 at 0.1 to 3.0 mg/kg, blood CD4+ and CD8+ T cells had expanded clonally. Expanded clones were, on average, more numerous in CD8+ T cells than in CD4+.

Germline V gives CDR1 SGHVS, CDR2 FQNEAQ. The V gene lost 6 bases and the J gene lost 0 bases, with 11 bases spanning the gap. The CDR3 length is 14 residues. The table came from immunoSEQ multiplex PCR; TCRdb's copy has only in-frame clones and leaves some out. In the table there are about 91,000 clones, more than 80% of which are singletons. This chain connects TRBV7-8 to TRBJ1-1; D unclear. Material: CD4+ or CD8+ T cells sorted from blood, obtained in a trial of the OX40 agonist ivuxolimab. The sequence was obtained from an adult with an advanced solid tumor such as melanoma, head and neck, liver or kidney cancer. The CDR3 is CASSRTDLNTEAFF. The CDR3 bases are TGTGCCAGCAGTAGAACAGATTTGAACACTGAAGCTTTCTTT.